This T cell receptor (beta chain) was observed in a study of technical replicates of blood from a handful of donors. Generated by immunoSEQ multiplex PCR, the TCRdb table keeps only in-frame clones and is missing some. This sample carries approximately 95,000 clones, 95% of them seen once, and the ten largest clones take 0.3% to 0.35%. Trimming took 10 bases from V and 15 from J, leaving 25 bases between them. The germline V gene encodes CDR1 SGHVS and CDR2 FQNEAQ. There are 13 residues in the CDR3. This sequence was found in a human donor in good health. The chain uses TRBV7-8 and TRBJ2-1; no definite D call. Sequenced input: T cells isolated from PBMCs. In DNA, the CDR3 is TGTGCCACCAAATCCTTCCTTACAGTGAACCCGTTCTTC. Amino acid sequence: CATKSFLTVNPFF.